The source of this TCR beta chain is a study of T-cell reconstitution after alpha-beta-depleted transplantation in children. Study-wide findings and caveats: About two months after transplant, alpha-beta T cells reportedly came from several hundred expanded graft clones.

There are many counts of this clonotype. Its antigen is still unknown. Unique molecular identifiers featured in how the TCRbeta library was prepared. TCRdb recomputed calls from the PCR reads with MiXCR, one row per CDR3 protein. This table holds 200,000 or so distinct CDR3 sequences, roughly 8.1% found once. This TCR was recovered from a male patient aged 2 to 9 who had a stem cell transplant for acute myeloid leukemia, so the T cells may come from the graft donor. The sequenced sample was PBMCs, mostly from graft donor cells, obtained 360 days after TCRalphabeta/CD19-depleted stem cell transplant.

CDR3 DNA: TGTGCCAGCAGTGAATGGGGGACACAGAATCAGCCCCAGCATTTT. It yields the protein CASSEWGTQNQPQHF. V and J are TRBV6-1 and TRBJ1-5, with a weak D call TRBD1 (6 bases). Trimming took off 2 bases at V and 4 bases at J, with 12 bases between the two ends. This CDR3 contains 15 residues. CDR1 MNHNS and CDR2 SASEGT come from the germline V gene.